These 30 T cell receptor beta chains share one sample of origin, sequenced in a study of T cells after yellow fever vaccination. TCRdb independently ran MiXCR on the 5' RACE reads; one entry per CDR3 protein. This sample has about 430,000 distinct CDR3 sequences, with under 20% found just once. The specimen was PBMCs, collected before the yellow fever booster vaccination. These receptors were collected from a man younger than 35 who received the YFV17D yellow fever vaccine.

V usage is TRBV20-1 and J usage is TRBJ2-7; the match to TRBD1 covers 9 bases. This CDR3 comprises 13 residues. Germline trimming cut 4 bases from V and 2 bases from J; bases unmatched to any gene: 3. In germline, CDR1 is DFQATT, CDR2 SNEGSKA (reference sequence). The CDR3 is CSATGTGTYEQYF. Written as DNA, the CDR3 is TGCAGTGCTACTGGGACAGGGACCTACGAGCAGTACTTC.

This clonotype was recorded only once. The chain recombines TRBV6-6 with TRBJ2-2, with 14 bases matching TRBD2. V trimming: 6 bases; J trimming: 6 bases; junction bases outside the gene matches: 0. Germline CDR1 reads MNHNY; CDR2 reads SVGAGI (reference sequence). The CDR3 sequence is 14 residues long. CDR3 coding DNA: TGTGCCAGCAGGACTAGCGGGGGGGCCGGGGAGCTGTTTTTT. Its protein is CASRTSGGAGELFF.

This clonotype was seen repeatedly, ten times or more. This chain joins TRBV2 and TRBJ2-2; D is undetermined. Germline V gives CDR1 SNHLY, CDR2 FYNNEI. This CDR3 is 13 amino acids long. The V end was cut by 7 bases, the J end by 5 bases, with 11 bases between. The CDR3 loop reads CASNVRVTGELFF. The CDR3 coding sequence is TGTGCCAGCAATGTACGAGTGACCGGGGAGCTGTTTTTT.

The V gene is TRBV20-1, the J gene TRBJ1-1; D is unclear. Germline-derived CDR1 and CDR2 are DFQATT and SNEGSKA (reference sequence). This CDR3 is 14 amino acids long. With 1 base removed from V and 5 bases from J, the gap between germline ends came to 14 bases. The CDR3 DNA sequence: TGCAGTGCTAGAGCGGCCGGGCCGGGAACTGAAGCTTTCTTT. This translates into CSARAAGPGTEAFF.

This clonotype was detected a few times. The J gene is TRBJ2-1, the V gene TRBV12-3 or TRBV12-4; the match to TRBD1 covers 10 bases. V lost 3 bases and J lost 8; bases outside the gene matches: 10. The CDR3 sequence is 16 residues long. The chain's CDR3 is CASSLGQGIMVDEQFF. CDR3 nucleotide sequence: TGTGCCAGCAGTTTGGGACAGGGGATTATGGTCGATGAGCAGTTCTTC.

The sample holds a few counts of this clonotype. The chain uses TRBV12-3 or TRBV12-4 and TRBJ2-5; D tentatively fits TRBD1 or TRBD2 (5 bases each). The V end lost 5 bases, the J end lost 0 bases, and 16 bases lay between the germline ends. The CDR3 is made up of 16 amino acids. DNA for the CDR3: TGTGCCAGCAGTGTGGTGGGTAGGGACGACCAAGAGACCCAGTACTTC. It specifies CASSVVGRDDQETQYF.

V gene TRBV7-2 combines with J gene TRBJ2-3; D is possibly TRBD1 or TRBD2 (6 bases each). The ends were cut back, 3 bases at V and 1 base at J, with 11 bases in the middle. Germline CDR1 and CDR2: SGHTA and FQGNSA. CDR3 size: 15 residues. DNA of the CDR3: TGTGCCAGCAGCTTGGCCCGGGGGCGCACAGATACGCAGTATTTT. This sequence encodes CASSLARGRTDTQYF.

J is TRBJ1-5 and V is TRBV4-2; 8 nucleotides align to TRBD1. V lost 4 bases and J lost 9; bases outside the gene matches: 14. Per germline, CDR1 LGHNA and CDR2 YNFKEQ. CDR3 size: 16 residues. The CDR3 DNA reads TGTGCCAGCAGCCGAAGTGGGGCCGGAGGGACAGGGCCCCAGCATTTT. The encoded protein is CASSRSGAGGTGPQHF.

There are a few counts of this clonotype. The genes are TRBV6-5 and TRBJ1-4, with D perhaps matching TRBD1 (6 bases). Trimming stripped 7 bases from V and 6 bases from J, with 21 bases between. The length of the CDR3 is 16 residues. The germline gives CDR1 MNHEY, CDR2 SVGAGI. For the CDR3, the DNA is TGTGCCAGCAAGGGTAGGGGGGCCGTCGGGTATGAAAAACTGTTTTTT. Its protein is CASKGRGAVGYEKLFF.

This clonotype showed up many times. The chain employs TRBV6-1 and TRBJ1-5; no definite D call. In germline, CDR1 is MNHNS, CDR2 SASEGT. The CDR3 has 14 residues. V shed 6 bases and J shed 3 bases, with 12 bases lying between them. For the CDR3, the DNA is TGTGCCAGCAGCGACGGACGGAACAATCAGCCCCAGCATTTT. Translating it yields CASSDGRNNQPQHF.

This clonotype was detected only a few times. The chain joins TRBV9 to TRBJ1-1; D is undetermined. CDR1 is SGDLS, CDR2 YYNGEE, per germline. Trimming stripped 6 bases from V and 6 bases from J, with 15 bases between. This CDR3 contains 13 residues. This CDR3 is CASTGEQPPEAFF. CDR3 DNA sequence: TGTGCCAGCACCGGGGAGCAACCGCCTGAAGCTTTCTTT.

The gene calls are TRBV5-1 and TRBJ2-2, with D perhaps TRBD1 or TRBD2 (5 bases each). This CDR3 is 13 amino acids long. Trimming left V 7 bases short and J 2 bases short, with 9 bases between. Per the germline V gene, CDR1 is SGHRS and CDR2 is YFSETQ. The CDR3 spells CASEGPNTGELFF. Written as DNA, the CDR3 is TGCGCCAGCGAGGGGCCAAACACCGGGGAGCTGTTTTTT.

The V and J genes are TRBV4-3 and TRBJ2-3, with TRBD2 as a possible D gene (5 bases). Germline values: CDR1 LGHNA, CDR2 YSLEER. V was pared by 6 bases and J by 2 bases, with 15 bases between. The CDR3 is 15 residues long. The DNA of the CDR3 is TGCGCCAGCAGAGAATACTACGGGAACACAGATACGCAGTATTTT. Translation: CASREYYGNTDTQYF.

This clonotype was picked up a small number of times. The rearrangement uses TRBV7-9 and TRBJ2-5; perhaps D is TRBD1 or TRBD2 (5 bases each). V lost 4 bases to trimming and J lost 5 bases, with 17 bases between them. The CDR3 consists of 15 residues. CDR1 is SEHNR, CDR2 FQNEAQ, per germline (reference sequence). The CDR3 region has the DNA TGTGCCAGCAGCTACGGGGCTCTCCCTCTGGAGACCCAGTACTTC. Translated, it gives CASSYGALPLETQYF.

This clonotype showed up just a few times. The chain uses TRBV19 and TRBJ1-6; D is uncertain. In germline, CDR1 is LNHDA, CDR2 SQIVND (reference sequence). V lost 7 bases to trimming and J lost 6 bases, with 16 bases between them. The CDR3 length is 15 residues. CDR3 sequence (DNA): TGTGCCAGTACGAGGGAATTCTATACTAATTCACCCCTCCACTTT. Translation gives CASTREFYTNSPLHF. Using reference TRBV19 and TRBJ1-6 for the parts outside the CDR3, the full variable domain is DGGITQSPKYLFRKEGQNVTLSCEQNLNHDAMYWYRQDPGQGLRLIYYSQIVNDFQKGDIAEGYSVSREKKESFPLTVTSAQKNPTAFYLCASTREFYTNSPLHFGNGTRLTVT.

The table lists this clonotype with a few counts. The CDR3 reads CASSSGQGDSNQPQHF. CDR3 nucleotides: TGTGCCAGCAGTTCGGGACAGGGCGATAGCAATCAGCCCCAGCATTTT. V usage is TRBV12-3 or TRBV12-4 and J usage is TRBJ1-5, with 9 bases identical to TRBD1. Trimming cost V 4 bases and J 0 bases; bases outside gene matches: 4. CDR3 size: 16 residues.

The CDR3 sequence: CASRHRERRRETQYF. CDR3 bases: TGTGCCAGCAGGCATAGGGAGCGGAGGAGAGAGACCCAGTACTTC. This sequence joins TRBV12-3 or TRBV12-4 and TRBJ2-5; weak D call: TRBD2 (5 bases). V was cut by 6 bases and J by 4 bases, with 18 bases left in between. The CDR3 length is 15 residues.

The V gene is TRBV12-3 or TRBV12-4, the J gene TRBJ2-1, with D possibly TRBD2 on 6 matching bases. Trimming removed 7 bases from V and 8 bases from J, with 15 bases in between. This CDR3 spans 13 amino acids. The CDR3 bases are TGTGCCAGCACTGATAGTTGGGGGGATGAGCAGTTCTTC. Translating it yields CASTDSWGDEQFF.

DNA of the CDR3: TGCGCCAGCAGCTTGGGGGCCGGGGGGTCCAACAATGAGCAGTTCTTC. It specifies CASSLGAGGSNNEQFF. The rearrangement uses TRBV5-1 and TRBJ2-1; 7 positions match TRBD2. CDR1 SGHRS and CDR2 YFSETQ come from the germline V gene. This CDR3 spans 16 amino acids. The junction had 8 bases not matched to a gene; V was cut back by 0 bases and J by 5 bases.

In this sample, this clonotype turned up a few times. The chain uses TRBV11-2 and TRBJ2-7; D is ambiguous. Looked up from germline, CDR1 is SGHAT and CDR2 is FQNNGV. V lost 1 base and J lost 5, with 6 bases in between. The CDR3 runs to 12 residues. The CDR3 sequence: CASSLVVDEQYF. The CDR3 DNA reads TGTGCCAGCAGCTTAGTCGTTGACGAGCAGTACTTC. The full variable domain, rest sourced from reference TRBV11-2 and TRBJ2-7, is EAGVAQSPRYKIIEKRQSVAFWCNPISGHATLYWYQQILGQGPKLLIQFQNNGVVDDSQLPKDRFSAERLKGVDSTLKIQPAKLEDSAVYLCASSLVVDEQYFGPGTRLTVT.

This clonotype was picked up a small number of times. This sequence joins TRBV5-5 and TRBJ2-1, with 9 bases fitting TRBD2. The ends lost 1 base at V and 4 bases at J; junction bases unmatched: 15. The germline gives CDR1 SGHKS, CDR2 YYEKEE (reference sequence). The CDR3 contains 19 residues. In DNA form, the CDR3 reads TGTGCCAGCAGCTTGAGGGTAGCGGGGGACCCCTATAGTTACAATGAGCAGTTCTTC. This sequence encodes CASSLRVAGDPYSYNEQFF.

The V call is TRBV2, the J call TRBJ2-7, with 7 bases identical to TRBD1. The CDR3 sequence is 13 residues long. V was pared by 11 bases and J by 6 bases, with 13 bases of the junction left unmatched. Looked up from germline, CDR1 is SNHLY and CDR2 is FYNNEI. The DNA for the CDR3 is TGTGCCCAAGAAATACAGGGGTCTGGCGAGCAGTACGTC. The encoded protein is CAQEIQGSGEQYV.

The J gene is TRBJ2-1, the V gene TRBV6-2 or TRBV6-3; 8 nucleotides agree with TRBD2. The V segment lost 2 bases and the J segment 8 bases; nucleotides outside the gene matches: 8. Germline CDR1 and CDR2: MNHEY and SVGEGT. The CDR3 contains 15 residues. The CDR3 reads CASSYAGLVVHEQFF. DNA of the CDR3: TGTGCCAGCAGTTACGCGGGACTAGTGGTCCATGAGCAGTTCTTC.

This clonotype has more than one count but fewer than ten. The chain employs TRBV9 and TRBJ2-2; possible D gene TRBD1, 5 bases. The CDR3 sequence is 16 residues long. V was trimmed by 3 bases and J by 3 bases, leaving 15 bases between them. Germline CDR1 reads SGDLS; CDR2 reads YYNGEE. The CDR3 nucleotides read TGTGCCAGCAGCGGCGGTAGGCAGGGCTACACCGGGGAGCTGTTTTTT. The encoded protein is CASSGGRQGYTGELFF. The complete variable domain, with remaining parts taken from reference TRBV9 and TRBJ2-2, reads DSGVTQTPKHLITATGQRVTLRCSPRSGDLSVYWYQQSLDQGLQFLIQYYNGEERAKGNILERFSAQQFPDLHSELNLSSLELGDSALYFCASSGGRQGYTGELFFGEGSRLTVL.

This clonotype was recorded many times. The chain is built from TRBV7-9 and TRBJ1-2, with 7 bases matching TRBD1. The length of the CDR3 is 17 residues. CDR1 is SEHNR and CDR2 is FQNEAQ in the germline V gene (reference sequence). J was trimmed by 2 bases and V by 1 base; bases with no gene match: 10. The CDR3 DNA follows: TGTGCCAGCAGCTTAGGGCGGCTTAGGGACAGCAACTATGGCTACACCTTC. This codes for CASSLGRLRDSNYGYTF.

This clonotype came up a few times. V gene TRBV7-3 combines with J gene TRBJ1-3, with D possibly TRBD1 on 5 matching bases. The CDR3 length is 16 residues. Germline assignment: CDR1 SGHTA and CDR2 FQGTGA. The V end lost 5 bases, the J end lost 0 bases, and 14 bases lay between the germline ends. The CDR3 DNA reads TGTGCCAGCAGCCCCGGGGGAGCATACTCTGGAAACACCATATATTTT. It yields the protein CASSPGGAYSGNTIYF.

This clonotype came up a few times. This chain links TRBV20-1 with TRBJ2-7; 9 bases line up with TRBD2. Germline V gives CDR1 DFQATT, CDR2 SNEGSKA (reference sequence). This CDR3 has 12 amino acids. This CDR3 reads CSAFSGTSNGAV. The CDR3 DNA reads as TGCAGTGCTTTTTCCGGGACTAGCAACGGGGCCGTC.

The chain has TRBV11-2 and TRBJ1-2; TRBD1 matches at 8 bases. Germline V lookup: CDR1 SGHAT, CDR2 FQNNGV. After removal of 4 bases from V and 5 bases from J, the junction contained 6 bases not matched to a gene. CDR3 size: 14 residues. The CDR3 DNA sequence: TGTGCCAGCAGCTCCATCCAGGGGGCGTATGGCTACACCTTC. The encoded protein is CASSSIQGAYGYTF.

The CDR3 bases are TGTGCCAGCAGCCATCGGAGCGGGGATAGCACAGATACGCAGTATTTT. It encodes CASSHRSGDSTDTQYF. The V call is TRBV3-1, the J call TRBJ2-3; TRBD2 matches at 7 bases. Germline values: CDR1 LGHDT, CDR2 YNNKEL (reference sequence). V lost 3 bases to trimming and J lost 0 bases; unmatched junction nucleotides: 6. CDR3 length equals 16 residues.

There are a few counts of this clonotype. The V call is TRBV7-6, the J call TRBJ2-2, with 14 bases identical to TRBD2. This CDR3 contains 17 residues. CDR1 SGHVS and CDR2 FNYEAQ come from the germline V gene. J was trimmed by 7 bases and V by 5 bases; bases with no gene match: 9. DNA of the CDR3: TGTGCCAGCAGCCATTGGACTAGCGGGGGGAATATCGGGGAGCTGTTTTTT. The encoded protein is CASSHWTSGGNIGELFF. Using reference TRBV7-6 and TRBJ2-2 for the parts outside the CDR3, the full variable domain is GAGVSQSPRYKVTKRGQDVALRCDPISGHVSLYWYRQALGQGPEFLTYFNYEAQQDKSGLPNDRFSAERPEGSISTLTIQRTEQRDSAMYRCASSHWTSGGNIGELFFGEGSRLTVL.